The sequence of this T cell receptor beta chain was determined in a study of blood T cell repertoires in COVID-19. Study as a whole: COVID-19 samples, acute and convalescent, were from the United States, Italy and Spain. PBMCs, B-cell-depleted T cells, or T cells were the source of the cDNA or gDNA that made up the material.

In the authors' methods: Amplifying reference gene primers gave estimates of nucleated cell counts. TCRdb keeps only in-frame clones here, not all; method: immunoSEQ multiplex PCR. The DNA gave D and trimming, while V, J and clone size come from that table. Of 150,000 to 200,000 clones in the sample, roughly 91% were seen once. The source material was peripheral blood. This receptor was obtained from a young man with acute or convalescent COVID-19.

CDR3 in DNA: TGTGCCAGTCTGCGGACAGGGGATTCACCCCTCCACTTT. This sequence encodes CASLRTGDSPLHF. This chain joins TRBV6-5 and TRBJ1-6; 9 nucleotides line up with TRBD1. Germline V gene sequence: CDR1 MNHEY, CDR2 SVGAGI. CDR3 size: 13 residues. Trimming removed 9 bases from V and 8 bases from J; junction bases left unmatched: 5.